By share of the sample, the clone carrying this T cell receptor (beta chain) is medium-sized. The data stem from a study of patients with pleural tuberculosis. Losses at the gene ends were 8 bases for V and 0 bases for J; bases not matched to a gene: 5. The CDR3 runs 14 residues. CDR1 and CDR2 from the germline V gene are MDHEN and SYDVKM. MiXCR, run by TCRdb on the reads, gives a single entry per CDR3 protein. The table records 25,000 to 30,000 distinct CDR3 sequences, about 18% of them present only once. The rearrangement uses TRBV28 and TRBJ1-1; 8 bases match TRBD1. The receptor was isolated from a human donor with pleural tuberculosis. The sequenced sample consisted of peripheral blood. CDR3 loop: CASASGQVNTEAFF. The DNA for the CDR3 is TGTGCCAGCGCTTCGGGACAGGTGAACACTGAAGCTTTCTTT.